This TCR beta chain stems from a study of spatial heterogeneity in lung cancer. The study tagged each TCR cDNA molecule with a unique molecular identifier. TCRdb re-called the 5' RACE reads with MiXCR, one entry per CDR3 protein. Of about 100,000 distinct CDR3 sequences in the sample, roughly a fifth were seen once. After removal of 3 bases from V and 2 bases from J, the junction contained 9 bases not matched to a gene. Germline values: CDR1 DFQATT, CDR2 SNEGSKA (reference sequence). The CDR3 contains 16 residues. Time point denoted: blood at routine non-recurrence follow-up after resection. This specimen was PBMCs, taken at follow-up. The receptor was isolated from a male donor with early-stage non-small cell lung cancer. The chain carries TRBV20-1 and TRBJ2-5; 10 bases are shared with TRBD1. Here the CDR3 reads CSASAFDRGLQETQYF. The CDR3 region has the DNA TGCAGTGCTAGTGCATTTGACAGGGGGCTTCAAGAGACCCAGTACTTC.